A single sample gave rise to the 9 T cell receptor beta chains below, sequenced in a study of T cell repertoires in aging, cancer and after chemotherapy. Rearranged V-D-J TRB sequences were amplified with a mixed TRB-A/B primer pool. TCRdb ran MiXCR on the multiplex PCR reads and lists one entry per CDR3 protein. The table records around 5,000 distinct CDR3 sequences, roughly 21% of them present only once. Peripheral blood genomic DNA, not sorted cells or RNA, was the template. Material: blood. The receptor source for this set is a human donor in good health. The donor label of this sample is uncertain.

This clonotype qualifies as medium-sized (0.01 to 0.1%). V gene TRBV27 combines with J gene TRBJ2-2; D perhaps matches TRBD2 (6 bases). There are 14 residues in the CDR3. V was cut by 4 bases and J by 6 bases, with 12 bases left in between. The germline CDR1 and CDR2 sequences are MNHEY and SMNVEV (reference sequence). The CDR3 is CASSSRRGSGELFF. As DNA, the CDR3 is TGTGCCAGCAGTTCGAGGAGGGGATCCGGGGAGCTGTTTTTT.

This clonotype was found a few times. The chain has TRBV11-2 and TRBJ1-2; D gene unclear. CDR3 size: 13 residues. From germline, CDR1 is SGHAT and CDR2 FQNNGV. Deletions cut 2 bases from V and 4 bases from J, with 8 bases between. In DNA form, the CDR3 reads TGTGCCAGCAGCTTACTCCGGGCCTATGGCTACACCTTC. This gives the protein CASSLLRAYGYTF.

By frequency in the sample, this clonotype is medium-sized. The chain has TRBV27 and TRBJ2-7; D is uncertain. CDR3 size: 12 residues. Germline assignment: CDR1 MNHEY and CDR2 SMNVEV (reference sequence). V was trimmed by 6 bases and J by 2 bases, leaving 8 bases between them. The CDR3 DNA reads as TGTGCCAGCAGCTTGAGTACCTACGAGCAGTACTTC. Translating it yields CASSLSTYEQYF.

This clonotype was observed a few times. The chain uses TRBV20-1 and TRBJ1-1; D may be TRBD1 (5 bases). Trimming stripped 2 bases from V and 1 base from J, with 14 bases between. Germline assignment: CDR1 DFQATT and CDR2 SNEGSKA (reference sequence). The CDR3 loop spans 15 amino acids. CDR3 nucleotides: TGCAGTGCTAGAAGTGAGCAGGGTCCGAACACTGAAGCTTTCTTT. Amino acid sequence: CSARSEQGPNTEAFF.

By sample share, this clonotype is medium-sized (0.01 to 0.1%). The V gene is TRBV15, the J gene TRBJ2-7; 9 bases fit TRBD1. This CDR3 is built from 14 residues. Trimming took 4 bases from V and 4 from J; bases not matched to a gene: 5. The germline gives CDR1 LNHNV, CDR2 YYDKDF (reference sequence). CDR3 residues: CATSNRDREYEQYF. CDR3 DNA sequence: TGTGCCACCAGCAACAGGGACAGGGAATACGAGCAGTACTTC.

This clonotype was seen more than once but under ten times. V is TRBV5-6 and J is TRBJ1-1; D is unclear. V lost 0 bases and J lost 5, with 11 bases in between. Germline V gives CDR1 SGHDT, CDR2 YYEEEE. The CDR3 is 14 residues long. The CDR3 loop is CASSLVRVGTEAFF. The CDR3 DNA reads TGTGCCAGCAGCTTGGTTAGGGTTGGGACTGAAGCTTTCTTT.

By its share, this clonotype is medium-sized. This sequence joins TRBV12-3 or TRBV12-4 and TRBJ2-3, with 11 bases aligning to TRBD2. The CDR3 spans 14 residues. V lost 6 bases, J lost 1 base, and 0 bases stayed unmatched. CDR3 coding DNA: TGTGCCAGCAGACTAGCGGGGGGCACAGATACGCAGTATTTT. Amino acids: CASRLAGGTDTQYF.

By its share, this clonotype is medium-sized. This chain joins TRBV6-1 and TRBJ1-6, with 10 bases identical to TRBD1. Germline V gene sequence: CDR1 MNHNS, CDR2 SASEGT. Trimming cost V 6 bases and J 9 bases; bases outside gene matches: 2. The CDR3 has 13 residues. In DNA, the CDR3 is TGTGCCAGCAGGGGGACAGGGGTTTCACCCCTCCACTTT. It specifies CASRGTGVSPLHF.

As concerns this clonotype: With a much larger clone just one base away, this may be a read error. This chain links TRBV5-6 with TRBJ2-7; no clear D gene. The ends were cut back, 5 bases at V and 0 bases at J, with 12 bases in the middle. This CDR3 has 14 residues. Germline loops: CDR1 SGHDT, CDR2 YYEEEE. The CDR3: CASRSLGSSYEQYF. The CDR3 region has the DNA TGTGCCAGCAGGTCGCTAGGTAGCTCCTACGAGCAGTACTTC.